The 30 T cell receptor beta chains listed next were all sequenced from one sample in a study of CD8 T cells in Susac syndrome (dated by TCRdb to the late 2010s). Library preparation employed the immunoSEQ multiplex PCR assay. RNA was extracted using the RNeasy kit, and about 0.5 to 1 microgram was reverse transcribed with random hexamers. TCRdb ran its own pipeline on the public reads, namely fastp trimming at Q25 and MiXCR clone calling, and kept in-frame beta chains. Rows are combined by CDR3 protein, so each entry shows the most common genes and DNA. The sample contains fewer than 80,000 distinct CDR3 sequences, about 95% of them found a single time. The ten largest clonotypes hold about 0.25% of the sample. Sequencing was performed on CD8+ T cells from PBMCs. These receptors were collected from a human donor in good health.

CDR3 sequence (DNA): TGTGCCAGCAGCCAAAGAGGACCCCCCCAAGCCTACGAGCAGTACTTC. This codes for CASSQRGPPQAYEQYF. V is TRBV3-1 and J is TRBJ2-7; no definite D call. CDR1 is LGHDT and CDR2 is YNNKEL in the germline V gene (reference sequence). This CDR3 comprises 16 residues. V lost 2 bases, J lost 2 bases, and 16 bases lay in between.

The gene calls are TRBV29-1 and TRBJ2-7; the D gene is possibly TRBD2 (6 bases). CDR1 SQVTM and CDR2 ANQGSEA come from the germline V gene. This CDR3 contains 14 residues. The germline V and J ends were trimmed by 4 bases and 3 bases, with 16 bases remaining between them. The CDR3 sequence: CSVVDGGSGYEQYF. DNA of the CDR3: TGCAGCGTTGTGGACGGGGGAAGTGGCTACGAGCAGTACTTC.

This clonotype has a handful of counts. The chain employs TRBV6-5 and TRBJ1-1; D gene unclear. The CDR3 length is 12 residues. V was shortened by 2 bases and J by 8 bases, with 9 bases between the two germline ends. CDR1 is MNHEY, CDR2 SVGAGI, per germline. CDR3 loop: CASSYGTTEAFF. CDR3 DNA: TGTGCCAGCAGTTACGGAACAACCGAAGCTTTCTTT.

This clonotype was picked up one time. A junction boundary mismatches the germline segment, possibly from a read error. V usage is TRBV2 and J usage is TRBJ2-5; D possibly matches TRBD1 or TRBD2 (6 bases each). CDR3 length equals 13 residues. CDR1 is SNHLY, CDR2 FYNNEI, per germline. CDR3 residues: CASSERQAGRGDF. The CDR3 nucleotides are TGTGCCAGCAGTGAAAGACAGGCCGGAAGGGGGGACTTC.

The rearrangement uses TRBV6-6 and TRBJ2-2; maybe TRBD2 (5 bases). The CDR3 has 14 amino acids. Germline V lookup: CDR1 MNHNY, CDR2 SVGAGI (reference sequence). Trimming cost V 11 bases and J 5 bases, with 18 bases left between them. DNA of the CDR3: TGTGCCCATTCCGAGGCGGCGGGTACCGGGGAGCTGTTTTTT. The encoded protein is CAHSEAAGTGELFF.

CDR3 region: CASSGRGGGTDTQYF. CDR3 in DNA: TGTGCCAGCAGTGGCCGGGGGGGCGGGACAGATACGCAGTATTTT. V usage is TRBV2 and J usage is TRBJ2-3; 8 nucleotides agree with TRBD2. Per germline, CDR1 SNHLY and CDR2 FYNNEI. The V segment lost 4 bases and the J segment 3 bases; nucleotides outside the gene matches: 6. The CDR3 totals 15 residues. The full variable domain, in which reference TRBV2 and TRBJ2-3 provide the parts outside the CDR3, is EPEVTQTPSHQVTQMGQEVILRCVPISNHLYFYWYRQILGQKVEFLVSFYNNEISEKSEIFDDQFSVERPDGSNFTLKIRSTKLEDSAMYFCASSGRGGGTDTQYFGPGTRLTVL.

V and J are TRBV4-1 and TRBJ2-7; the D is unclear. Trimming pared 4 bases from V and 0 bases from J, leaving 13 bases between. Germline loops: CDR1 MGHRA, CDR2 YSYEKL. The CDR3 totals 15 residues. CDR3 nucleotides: TGCGCCAGCAGCCCCCGGAATAGCAACTCCTACGAGCAGTACTTC. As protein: CASSPRNSNSYEQYF.

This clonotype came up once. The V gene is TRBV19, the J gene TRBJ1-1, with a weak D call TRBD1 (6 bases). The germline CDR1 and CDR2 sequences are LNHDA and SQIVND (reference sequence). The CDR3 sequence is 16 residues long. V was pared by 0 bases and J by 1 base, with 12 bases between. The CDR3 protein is CASSIDPGQPNTEAFF. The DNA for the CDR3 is TGTGCCAGTAGTATAGATCCCGGACAGCCGAACACTGAAGCTTTCTTT.

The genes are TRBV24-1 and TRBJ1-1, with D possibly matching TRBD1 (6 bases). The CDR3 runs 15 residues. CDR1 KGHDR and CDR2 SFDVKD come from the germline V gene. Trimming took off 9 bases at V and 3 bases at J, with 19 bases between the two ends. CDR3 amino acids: CATSPSGAGYTEAFF. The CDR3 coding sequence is TGTGCCACCTCCCCGTCGGGGGCGGGTTACACTGAAGCTTTCTTT.

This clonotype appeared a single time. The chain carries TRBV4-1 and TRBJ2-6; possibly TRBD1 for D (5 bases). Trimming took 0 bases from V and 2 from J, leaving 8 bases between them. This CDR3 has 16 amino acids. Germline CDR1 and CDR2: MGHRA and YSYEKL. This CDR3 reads CASSQEWGPGANVLTF. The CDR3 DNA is TGCGCCAGCAGCCAAGAATGGGGCCCTGGGGCCAACGTCCTGACTTTC.

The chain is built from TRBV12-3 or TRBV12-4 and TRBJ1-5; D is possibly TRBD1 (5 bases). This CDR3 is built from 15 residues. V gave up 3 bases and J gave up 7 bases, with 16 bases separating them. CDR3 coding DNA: TGTGCCAGCAGTTTCGGGACGGTCGTGGGGCAGCCCCAGCATTTT. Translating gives CASSFGTVVGQPQHF.

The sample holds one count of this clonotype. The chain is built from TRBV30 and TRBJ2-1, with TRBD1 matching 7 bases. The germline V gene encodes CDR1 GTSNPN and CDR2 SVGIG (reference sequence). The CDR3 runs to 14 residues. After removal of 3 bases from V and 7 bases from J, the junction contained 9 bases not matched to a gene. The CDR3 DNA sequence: TGTGCCTGGAGGTGGGGCAGGGGGATGAATGAGCAGTTCTTC. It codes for CAWRWGRGMNEQFF.

CDR3 loop: CASSQDPGEQETQYF. In DNA form, the CDR3 reads TGCGCCAGCAGCCAAGATCCGGGCGAACAAGAGACCCAGTACTTC. The V gene is TRBV4-1, the J gene TRBJ2-5; D is unclear. This CDR3 is 15 amino acids long. In germline, CDR1 is MGHRA, CDR2 YSYEKL. V was shortened by 0 bases and J by 2 bases, with 10 bases between the two germline ends.

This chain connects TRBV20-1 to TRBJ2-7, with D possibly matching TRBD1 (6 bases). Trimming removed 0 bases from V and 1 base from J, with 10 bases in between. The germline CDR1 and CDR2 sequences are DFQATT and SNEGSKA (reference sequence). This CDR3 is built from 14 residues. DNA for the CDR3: TGCAGTGCTAGAGATTTAAGGGGGTCCTACGAGCAGTACTTC. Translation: CSARDLRGSYEQYF.

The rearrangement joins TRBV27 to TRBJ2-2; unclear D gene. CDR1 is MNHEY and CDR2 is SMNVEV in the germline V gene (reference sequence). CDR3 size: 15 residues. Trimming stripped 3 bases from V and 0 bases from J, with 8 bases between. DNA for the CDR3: TGTGCCAGCAGTTTGTTGGGAACGAACACCGGGGAGCTGTTTTTT. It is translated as CASSLLGTNTGELFF.

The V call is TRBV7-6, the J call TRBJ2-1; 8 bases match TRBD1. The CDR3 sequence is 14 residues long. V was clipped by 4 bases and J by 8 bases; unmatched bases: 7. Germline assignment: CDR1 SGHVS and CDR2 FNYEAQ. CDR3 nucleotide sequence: TGTGCCAGCAGCTGGACAGGGAGAGGCGATGAGCAGTTCTTC. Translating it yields CASSWTGRGDEQFF.

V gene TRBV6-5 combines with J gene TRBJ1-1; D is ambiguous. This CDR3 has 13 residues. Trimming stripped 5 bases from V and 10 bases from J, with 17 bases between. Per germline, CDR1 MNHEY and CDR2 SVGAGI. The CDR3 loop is CASSGSALRLAFF. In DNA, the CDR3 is TGTGCCAGCAGTGGGTCGGCTCTTAGGTTAGCTTTCTTT.

The CDR3 DNA reads TGTGCCAGCAGCCTTACCATCACAGCTTACAATGAGCAGTTCTTC. Its translation is CASSLTITAYNEQFF. This chain joins TRBV7-9 and TRBJ2-1; D gene ambiguous. CDR3 size: 15 residues. The V end was cut by 5 bases, the J end by 4 bases, with 15 bases between. The germline V gene has CDR1 SEHNR and CDR2 FQNEAQ (reference sequence).

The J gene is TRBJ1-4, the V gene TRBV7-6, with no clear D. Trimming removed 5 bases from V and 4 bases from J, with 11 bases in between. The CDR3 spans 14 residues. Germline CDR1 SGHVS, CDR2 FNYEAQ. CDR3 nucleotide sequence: TGTGCCAGCAGCCCTAGGATCTATAATGAAAAACTGTTTTTT. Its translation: CASSPRIYNEKLFF.

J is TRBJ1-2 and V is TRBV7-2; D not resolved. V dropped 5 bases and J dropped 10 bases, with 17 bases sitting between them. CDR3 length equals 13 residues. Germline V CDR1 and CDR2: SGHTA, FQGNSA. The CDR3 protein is CASSPWSGDDYTF. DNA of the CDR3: TGTGCCAGCAGCCCATGGTCCGGGGATGACTACACCTTC.

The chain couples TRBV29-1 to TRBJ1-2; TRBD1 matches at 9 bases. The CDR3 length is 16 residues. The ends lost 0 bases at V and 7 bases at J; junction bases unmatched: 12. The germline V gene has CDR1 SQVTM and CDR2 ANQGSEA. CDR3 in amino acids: CSVEDPRTGERGGYTF. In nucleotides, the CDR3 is TGCAGCGTTGAAGATCCAAGGACAGGGGAACGAGGTGGCTACACCTTC.

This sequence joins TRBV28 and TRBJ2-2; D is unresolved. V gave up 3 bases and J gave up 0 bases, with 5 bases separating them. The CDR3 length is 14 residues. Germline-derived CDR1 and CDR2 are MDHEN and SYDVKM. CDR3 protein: CASSFITNTGELFF. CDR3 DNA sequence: TGTGCCAGCAGTTTCATCACGAACACCGGGGAGCTGTTTTTT.

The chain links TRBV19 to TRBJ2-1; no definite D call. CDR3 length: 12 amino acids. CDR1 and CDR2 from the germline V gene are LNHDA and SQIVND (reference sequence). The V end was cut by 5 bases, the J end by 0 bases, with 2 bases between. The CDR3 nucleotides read TGTGCCAGTAGTTACTCCTACAATGAGCAGTTCTTC. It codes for CASSYSYNEQFF.

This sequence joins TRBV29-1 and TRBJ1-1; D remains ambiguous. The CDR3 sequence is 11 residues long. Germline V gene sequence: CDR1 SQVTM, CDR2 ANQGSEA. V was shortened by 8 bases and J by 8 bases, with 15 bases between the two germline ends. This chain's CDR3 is CSFLTGPEAFF. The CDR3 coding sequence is TGCAGCTTCTTGACCGGTCCCGAAGCTTTCTTT.

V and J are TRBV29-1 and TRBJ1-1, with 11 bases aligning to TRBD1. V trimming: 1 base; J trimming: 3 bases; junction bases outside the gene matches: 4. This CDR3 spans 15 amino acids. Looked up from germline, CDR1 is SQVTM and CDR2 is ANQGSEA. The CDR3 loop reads CSVEGMGQGDTEAFF. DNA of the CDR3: TGCAGCGTTGAAGGCATGGGACAGGGGGACACTGAAGCTTTCTTT. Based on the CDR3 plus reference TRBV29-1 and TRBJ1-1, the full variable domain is SAVISQKPSRDICQRGTSLTIQCQVDSQVTMMFWYRQQPGQSLTLIATANQGSEATYESGFVIDKFPISRPNLTFSTLTVSNMSPEDSSIYLCSVEGMGQGDTEAFFGQGTRLTVV.

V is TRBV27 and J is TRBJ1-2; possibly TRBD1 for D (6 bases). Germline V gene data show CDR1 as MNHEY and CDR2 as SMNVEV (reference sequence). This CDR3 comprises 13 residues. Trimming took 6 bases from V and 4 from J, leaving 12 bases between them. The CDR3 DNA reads TGTGCCAGCAGCCTAGGGGGTGGCTATGGCTACACCTTC. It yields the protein CASSLGGGYGYTF.

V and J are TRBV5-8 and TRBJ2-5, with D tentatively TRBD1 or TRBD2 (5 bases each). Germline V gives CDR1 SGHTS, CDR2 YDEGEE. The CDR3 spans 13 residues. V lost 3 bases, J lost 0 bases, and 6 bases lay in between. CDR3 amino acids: CASSSGHQETQYF. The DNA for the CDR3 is TGTGCCAGCAGCTCGGGGCACCAAGAGACCCAGTACTTC.

The CDR3 region is CASSSSRRGGTDTQYF. The CDR3 DNA reads as TGTGCCAGCAGCTCCTCGAGGCGGGGGGGCACAGATACGCAGTATTTT. This chain uses TRBV7-2 with TRBJ2-3; 8 bases are a match to TRBD2. With V trimmed by 4 bases and J by 1 base, 7 bases remained unmatched. Germline V gene data show CDR1 as SGHTA and CDR2 as FQGNSA. The CDR3 runs 16 residues.

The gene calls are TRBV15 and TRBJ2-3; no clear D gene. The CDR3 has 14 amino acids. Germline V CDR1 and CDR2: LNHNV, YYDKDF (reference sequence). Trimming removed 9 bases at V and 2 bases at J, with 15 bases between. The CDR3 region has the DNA TGTGCCACTGCTTTCAGCGCGCCCACAGATACGCAGTATTTT. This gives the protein CATAFSAPTDTQYF.

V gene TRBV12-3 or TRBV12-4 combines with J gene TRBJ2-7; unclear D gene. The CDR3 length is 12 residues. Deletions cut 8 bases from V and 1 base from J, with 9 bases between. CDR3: CASARSSYEQYF. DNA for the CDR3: TGTGCCAGCGCTAGGTCTTCCTACGAGCAGTACTTC.